This is a list of T cell receptor beta chains from one sample in a study of somatic mutations in cytotoxic T cells in rheumatoid arthritis. Profiled with immunoSEQ multiplex PCR; TCRdb holds only in-frame clones, not every one. The table includes over 10,000 clones, over 70% detected once. Sequencing used CD8+ T cells sorted from blood. Source of these receptors: a man aged 70 or older in good health. Each CDR3 is given with its conserved first and last residue. D genes are given only for firm matches. Clone size is given for some rows only: seen once, a few or many times, or a class if the clone is expanded.

j_call: TRBJ2-1
clone_size: -
v_call: TRBV19
cdr3_length: 15
d_call: TRBD1
cdr3_nt: TGTGCCAGTAGTACGCCGGGACAGGGGTCCAATGAGCAGTTCTTC
cdr3_aa: CASSTPGQGSNEQFF

j_call: TRBJ2-7
clone_size: -
v_call: TRBV6-1
cdr3_length: 12
d_call: -
cdr3_nt: TGTGCCAGCAGGGGGGGCTCCTACGAGCAGTACTTC
cdr3_aa: CASRGGSYEQYF

j_call: TRBJ2-5
clone_size: once
v_call: TRBV30
cdr3_length: 14
d_call: TRBD2
cdr3_nt: TGTGCCTGCCCCACTAGCGGGGAAGGGGAGACCCAGTACTTC
cdr3_aa: CACPTSGEGETQYF

j_call: TRBJ1-2
clone_size: once
v_call: TRBV7-9
cdr3_length: 12
d_call: -
cdr3_nt: TGTGCCAGCAGCTTAATGGGGTCTGACTACACCTTC
cdr3_aa: CASSLMGSDYTF

j_call: TRBJ2-7
clone_size: -
v_call: TRBV4-3
cdr3_length: 14
d_call: TRBD2
cdr3_nt: TGCGCCAGCAGCCTGGGGACTAGCGGGTACGAGCAGTACTTC
cdr3_aa: CASSLGTSGYEQYF

j_call: TRBJ2-1
clone_size: -
v_call: TRBV15
cdr3_length: 19
d_call: -
cdr3_nt: TGTGCCACCAGCAGAGAAGGCCCCCTGAGCGGGCGCAGGGGGAATGAGCAGTTCTTC
cdr3_aa: CATSREGPLSGRRGNEQFF

j_call: TRBJ2-1
clone_size: -
v_call: TRBV19
cdr3_length: 15
d_call: TRBD2
cdr3_nt: TGTGCCAGTAGTATGGGCCAGCGGGGGTACAATGAGCAGTTCTTC
cdr3_aa: CASSMGQRGYNEQFF

j_call: TRBJ1-1
clone_size: -
v_call: TRBV7-2
cdr3_length: 12
d_call: -
cdr3_nt: TGTGCCAGCAGCCTCATGAACACTGAAGCTTTCTTT
cdr3_aa: CASSLMNTEAFF

j_call: TRBJ1-1
clone_size: -
v_call: TRBV14
cdr3_length: 17
d_call: TRBD1
cdr3_nt: TGTGCCAGCAGCCAGTGGGTAAGGGGGCGCATGAACACTGAAGCTTTCTTT
cdr3_aa: CASSQWVRGRMNTEAFF

j_call: TRBJ2-5
clone_size: -
v_call: TRBV29-1
cdr3_length: 12
d_call: -
cdr3_nt: TGCAGCTCGGGGCAGGGGGGAGAGACCCAGTACTTC
cdr3_aa: CSSGQGGETQYF

j_call: TRBJ2-7
clone_size: once
v_call: TRBV11-3
cdr3_length: 13
d_call: -
cdr3_nt: TGTGCCAGCAGCCACAGGGAGGGCTACGAGCAGTACTTC
cdr3_aa: CASSHREGYEQYF

j_call: TRBJ1-6
clone_size: -
v_call: TRBV28
cdr3_length: 13
d_call: -
cdr3_nt: TGTGCCAGTCAGGGCTTGGGAAATTCACCCCTCCACTTT
cdr3_aa: CASQGLGNSPLHF

j_call: TRBJ2-3
clone_size: -
v_call: TRBV5-6
cdr3_length: 15
d_call: TRBD2
cdr3_nt: TGTGCCAGCAGCTATGGGGACTCTCGGGGGGGTACGCAGTATTTT
cdr3_aa: CASSYGDSRGGTQYF

j_call: TRBJ2-7
clone_size: -
v_call: TRBV14
cdr3_length: 13
d_call: -
cdr3_nt: TGTGCCAGCAGCCCTGTGCCTCGAGGAGAGCAGTACTTC
cdr3_aa: CASSPVPRGEQYF

j_call: TRBJ2-1
clone_size: -
v_call: TRBV19
cdr3_length: 13
d_call: -
cdr3_nt: TGTGCCAGTAGGGGGGGAGGAGCGCCTGAGCAGTTCTTC
cdr3_aa: CASRGGGAPEQFF

j_call: TRBJ1-2
clone_size: -
v_call: TRBV5-5
cdr3_length: 17
d_call: -
cdr3_nt: TGTGCCAGCAGCTTGGGGGAAGGGGCAGGGGAGGCGTATGGCTACACCTTC
cdr3_aa: CASSLGEGAGEAYGYTF

j_call: TRBJ2-7
clone_size: -
v_call: TRBV6-5
cdr3_length: 13
d_call: -
cdr3_nt: TGTGCCAGCAGTCACAGAGACACCTACGAGCAGTACTTC
cdr3_aa: CASSHRDTYEQYF

j_call: TRBJ2-7
clone_size: -
v_call: TRBV10-3
cdr3_length: 15
d_call: TRBD1
cdr3_nt: TGTGCCATCAGTGACCCCGGGACAGGGTCCTACGAGCAGTACTTC
cdr3_aa: CAISDPGTGSYEQYF

j_call: TRBJ1-1
clone_size: -
v_call: TRBV6-4
cdr3_length: 11
d_call: -
cdr3_nt: TGTGCCAGCCGGGGTGGGGGGCTCGCTTTCTTT
cdr3_aa: CASRGGGLAFF

j_call: TRBJ2-5
clone_size: once
v_call: TRBV4-3
cdr3_length: 14
d_call: -
cdr3_nt: TGCGCCAGCAGCCAAGAATTCGAGAGGGAGACCCAGTACTTC
cdr3_aa: CASSQEFERETQYF

j_call: TRBJ2-1
clone_size: -
v_call: TRBV19
cdr3_length: 14
d_call: -
cdr3_nt: TGTGCCAGTAGTCACACAAACTCCTACAATGAGCAGTTCTTC
cdr3_aa: CASSHTNSYNEQFF

j_call: TRBJ1-1
clone_size: -
v_call: TRBV4-1
cdr3_length: 14
d_call: TRBD1
cdr3_nt: TGCGCCAGCAGCCAAGACAGGGGGCTTTTTGAAGCTTTCTTT
cdr3_aa: CASSQDRGLFEAFF

j_call: TRBJ1-5
clone_size: -
v_call: TRBV7-8
cdr3_length: 14
d_call: -
cdr3_nt: TGTGCCAGCAGCTTAGGGTATACAGGTCAGCCCCAGCATTTT
cdr3_aa: CASSLGYTGQPQHF

j_call: TRBJ2-1
clone_size: -
v_call: TRBV4-1
cdr3_length: 16
d_call: TRBD2
cdr3_nt: TGCGCCAGCAGCCCTTTAGCGGGGACATCGTACAATGAGCAGTTCTTC
cdr3_aa: CASSPLAGTSYNEQFF

j_call: TRBJ2-5
clone_size: -
v_call: TRBV30
cdr3_length: 15
d_call: -
cdr3_nt: TGTGCCTGGAGCCTTATAACAGCTAACCAAGAGACCCAGTACTTC
cdr3_aa: CAWSLITANQETQYF

j_call: TRBJ1-2
clone_size: -
v_call: TRBV4-1
cdr3_length: 15
d_call: -
cdr3_nt: TGCGCCAGCAGCCCAATGGACGACTCTAACTATGGCTACACCTTC
cdr3_aa: CASSPMDDSNYGYTF

j_call: TRBJ2-1
clone_size: few
v_call: TRBV10-3
cdr3_length: 15
d_call: -
cdr3_nt: TGTGCCATCAGTGAAGGTCGATTGAAGGACAATGAGCAGTTCTTC
cdr3_aa: CAISEGRLKDNEQFF

j_call: TRBJ1-2
clone_size: -
v_call: TRBV7-9
cdr3_length: 14
d_call: TRBD1
cdr3_nt: TGTGCCAGCAGCTCACCCCCCAGGGGGGATGGCTACACCTTC
cdr3_aa: CASSSPPRGDGYTF

j_call: TRBJ2-7
clone_size: -
v_call: TRBV6-1
cdr3_length: 12
d_call: -
cdr3_nt: TGTGCCAGCAGAGACCCTGTTCGAGGGCAGTACTTC
cdr3_aa: CASRDPVRGQYF

j_call: TRBJ2-5
clone_size: -
v_call: TRBV6-1
cdr3_length: 15
d_call: TRBD2
cdr3_nt: TGTGCCAGCAGCGGACTAGCGGGGGGGCTAGAGACCCAGTACTTC
cdr3_aa: CASSGLAGGLETQYF

j_call: TRBJ2-1
clone_size: -
v_call: TRBV19
cdr3_length: 14
d_call: TRBD2
cdr3_nt: TGTGCCAGTAGAGTAGCGGGGGGTTACAATGGGCAGTTCTTC
cdr3_aa: CASRVAGGYNGQFF

j_call: TRBJ2-7
clone_size: -
v_call: TRBV7-3
cdr3_length: 14
d_call: TRBD1
cdr3_nt: TGTGCCAGCAGCCCCGGGACAGGGGGCTACGAGCAGTACTTC
cdr3_aa: CASSPGTGGYEQYF

j_call: TRBJ2-1
clone_size: -
v_call: TRBV5-1
cdr3_length: 17
d_call: TRBD1
cdr3_nt: TGCGCCAGCAGCTTGGGGACCGGGACAGGGATCTACAATGAGCAGTTCTTC
cdr3_aa: CASSLGTGTGIYNEQFF

j_call: TRBJ2-1
clone_size: -
v_call: TRBV19
cdr3_length: 16
d_call: TRBD2
cdr3_nt: TGTGCCAGTAGTGAACCCGGGACTAGCGGACTCAATGAGCAGTTCTTC
cdr3_aa: CASSEPGTSGLNEQFF

j_call: TRBJ2-1
clone_size: -
v_call: TRBV19
cdr3_length: 13
d_call: TRBD2
cdr3_nt: TGTGCCAGTAGTAGCGGGGGGGCCTGGGAGCAGTTCTTC
cdr3_aa: CASSSGGAWEQFF

j_call: TRBJ1-2
clone_size: -
v_call: TRBV6-1
cdr3_length: 15
d_call: TRBD1
cdr3_nt: TGTGCCAGCAGTGAAGAGGGACAGGGACTAGGTGGCTACACCTTC
cdr3_aa: CASSEEGQGLGGYTF